This T cell receptor beta chain was profiled in a study of shared clonotypes between healthy human individuals. About the research overall: Each donor's CD8 memory used one plate, CD8 naive two, each CD4 subset three.

Trimming removed 5 bases from V and 5 bases from J, with 16 bases in between. The CDR3 covers 15 residues. The V gene's germline CDR1 is SGHTA and CDR2 FQGNSA. The assay used deep level. Assay: immunoSEQ multiplex PCR; the TCRdb copy retains only in-frame clones and omits some. The sample shows around 2.5 million clones, over 85% of them seen only once. The clonotype originates from a young man in good health. Some clones in this sample may be carry-over from other donors' samples. Input material: naive CD4+ T cells from PBMCs. The subset here: CD45RA+ positively selected. The chain joins TRBV7-2 to TRBJ2-1; D is unresolved. The chain's CDR3 is CASSLSRNGNNEQFF. In DNA, the CDR3 is TGTGCCAGCAGCCTGTCCAGAAATGGGAACAATGAGCAGTTCTTC.